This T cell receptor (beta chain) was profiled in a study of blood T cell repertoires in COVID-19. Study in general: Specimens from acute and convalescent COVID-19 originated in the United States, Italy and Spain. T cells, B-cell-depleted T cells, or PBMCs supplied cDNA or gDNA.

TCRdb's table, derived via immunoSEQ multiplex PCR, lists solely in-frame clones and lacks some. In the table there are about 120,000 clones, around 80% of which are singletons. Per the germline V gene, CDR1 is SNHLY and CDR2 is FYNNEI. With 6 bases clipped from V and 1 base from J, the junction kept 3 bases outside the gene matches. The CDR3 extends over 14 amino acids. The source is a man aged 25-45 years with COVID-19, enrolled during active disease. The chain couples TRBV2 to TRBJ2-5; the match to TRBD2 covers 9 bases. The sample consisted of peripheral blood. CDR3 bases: TGTGCCAGCAGCGAGACTAGCGGCCAAGAGACCCAGTACTTC. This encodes CASSETSGQETQYF.